This T cell receptor (beta chain) was sequenced for a study of T cells in Graves' hyperthyroidism and ophthalmopathy. Amplification of TCR beta CDR3 regions used RNA as the template. Researchers ran a first-round RT-PCR on the TCR CDR3 using the HTBI primer set. TCRdb called the multiplex PCR reads again in MiXCR, with one record for every CDR3 protein. This table holds 350,000 to 400,000 distinct CDR3 sequences, 14% to 15% found once. V lost 6 bases to trimming and J lost 5 bases, with 13 bases between them. The CDR3 is 13 residues long. Germline V gene lookup returns CDR1 SQVTM and CDR2 ANQGSEA. Stability of Graves' hyperthyroidism was defined as absent ophthalmopathy progression within 18 months. This clonotype was picked up a small number of times.

The sequence came from a woman aged 25 to 39 with Graves' hyperthyroidism. Sequenced input: blood. The chain uses TRBV29-1 and TRBJ2-2, with D possibly called TRBD1 or TRBD2 (5 bases each). In nucleotides, the CDR3 is TGCAGCGTCAGGGACCCGAGGACCGGGGAGCTGTTTTTT. As protein: CSVRDPRTGELFF.